This T cell receptor (beta chain) was profiled in a study of Ad26.COV2.S vaccination and SARS-CoV-2 variants. The CDR3 sequence is 13 residues long. Trimming removed 7 bases at V and 1 base at J, with 10 bases between. Clones were read by immunoSEQ multiplex PCR, and TCRdb kept only the in-frame ones, dropping some. The data contain 120,000 to 150,000 clones, around 86% of them singletons. As for this clone: Its specificity is not known.

The study, taken as a whole, reports: With respect to non-spike TCR breadth, vaccine and placebo recipients were similar.

The origin of this receptor is a human donor who had recovered from COVID-19. The chain carries TRBV12-3 or TRBV12-4 and TRBJ1-1; maybe TRBD1 (5 bases). Sequenced here: peripheral blood, sampled after recovery from COVID-19. The CDR3: CASTGTWNTEAFF. The CDR3 bases are TGTGCCAGCACCGGGACGTGGAACACTGAAGCTTTCTTT.